Listed below are T cell receptor beta chains from one sample, sequenced in a study of neurological immune-mediated disorders. Via MiXCR, TCRdb re-called the 5' RACE reads, giving one row per CDR3 protein. The sample has fewer than 30,000 distinct CDR3 sequences, 13% seen once. The sample was PBMCs. The receptors come from a woman in her thirties or forties with HTLV-1-associated myelopathy (HAM/TSP). The CDR3 runs from the conserved cysteine through the conserved F or W. A D gene is named only where the DNA matches it firmly. Clone size is given for some rows only: seen once, a few or many times, or a class if the clone is expanded.

v_call,j_call,d_call,cdr3_length,clone_size,cdr3_aa,cdr3_nt
TRBV24-1,TRBJ1-1,NA,14,many,CATSLAGAGTEAFF,TGTGCCACCAGTTTGGCGGGCGCGGGCACTGAAGCTTTCTTT
TRBV20-1,TRBJ2-6,NA,13,many,CSAYNSGANVLTF,TGCAGCGCCTATAACTCTGGGGCCAACGTCCTGACTTTC
TRBV3-1,TRBJ1-6,NA,14,many,CASSQETGNSPLHF,TGTGCCAGCAGCCAAGAAACAGGGAACTCACCCCTCCACTTT
TRBV5-1,TRBJ2-1,TRBD2,13,many,CASSLSGGDEQFF,TGCGCCAGCAGCTTGTCGGGGGGGGATGAGCAGTTCTTC
TRBV5-5,TRBJ1-6,NA,12,many,CASSRVDSPLHF,TGTGCCAGCAGTCGGGTAGATTCACCCCTCCACTTT
TRBV21-1,TRBJ1-1,NA,11,many,CASSKNTEAFF,TGTGCCAGCAGCAAAAACACTGAAGCTTTCTTT
TRBV13,TRBJ2-2,TRBD1,15,many,CASSLGQTNTGELFF,TGTGCCAGCAGCCTGGGACAGACGAACACCGGGGAGCTGTTTTTT
TRBV5-1,TRBJ2-1,TRBD2,16,many,CASSPRPGLAENEQFF,TGCGCCAGCAGCCCCCGCCCGGGACTAGCGGAAAATGAGCAGTTCTTC
TRBV27,TRBJ2-2,NA,11,many,CASRRGRILFF,TGTGCCAGCCGGAGGGGAAGGATCCTGTTTTTT
TRBV5-1,TRBJ2-7,NA,16,many,CASSSGDIDRAYEQYF,TGCGCCAGCAGCTCGGGGGACATCGACAGGGCCTACGAGCAGTACTTC
TRBV7-7,TRBJ2-1,NA,15,NA,CASSLAGSSYDERFF,TGTGCCAGCAGCTTAGCCGGGAGCTCCTACGATGAGCGGTTCTTC
TRBV5-1,TRBJ2-3,TRBD1,15,many,CASSHDRGRTDTQYF,TGCGCCAGCAGCCACGACAGGGGGAGGACAGATACGCAGTATTTT
TRBV5-5,TRBJ1-5,NA,14,many,CASSLMDSNQPQHF,TGTGCCAGCAGCTTGATGGATAGCAATCAGCCCCAGCATTTT
TRBV5-6,TRBJ2-7,TRBD1,15,many,CASSLVPGQGSEQYF,TGTGCCAGCAGCTTGGTGCCGGGACAGGGTTCCGAGCAGTACTTC
TRBV5-1,TRBJ2-2,NA,14,medium-sized,CASSPSADTGELFF,TGCGCCAGCAGCCCGTCGGCCGACACCGGGGAGCTGTTTTTT
TRBV20-1,TRBJ2-3,NA,15,medium-sized,CSASVPDPSTDTQYF,TGCAGTGCTAGCGTCCCGGACCCGAGCACAGATACGCAGTATTTT
TRBV5-1,TRBJ1-3,NA,14,medium-sized,CASSLESVGNTIYF,TGCGCCAGCAGCTTGGAGTCTGTAGGAAACACCATATATTTT
TRBV3-1,TRBJ2-2,NA,13,many,CATSGGHTGELFF,TGTGCCACCTCAGGGGGGCACACCGGGGAGCTGTTTTTT
TRBV20-1,TRBJ2-2,NA,16,many,CSAREVENANTGELFF,TGCAGTGCTAGAGAGGTGGAAAACGCGAACACCGGGGAGCTGTTTTTT
TRBV9,TRBJ2-3,NA,15,many,CASSVAETGTDTQYF,TGTGCCAGCAGCGTAGCCGAGACTGGCACAGATACGCAGTATTTT
TRBV2,TRBJ1-2,NA,13,NA,CASSEAGGTPVSF,TGTGCCAGCAGTGAAGCAGGGGGGACGCCAGTCTCCTTC
TRBV5-1,TRBJ2-7,TRBD1,16,many,CASSLAGTGPFYEQYF,TGCGCCAGCAGCTTGGCCGGGACAGGCCCGTTCTACGAGCAGTACTTC
TRBV5-1,TRBJ2-2,NA,13,many,CASSSTPSGELFF,TGCGCCAGCAGCAGTACCCCGTCCGGGGAGCTGTTTTTT
TRBV5-6,TRBJ2-1,NA,13,medium-sized,CASSWGQGGEQFF,TGTGCCAGCAGCTGGGGTCAGGGCGGTGAGCAGTTCTTC
TRBV7-2,TRBJ1-2,NA,14,many,CASTTGGANYGYTF,TGTGCCAGCACCACCGGGGGCGCTAACTATGGCTACACCTTC
TRBV7-2,TRBJ2-3,NA,15,many,CASSPNSGSTDTQYF,TGTGCCAGCAGCCCTAATAGCGGAAGCACAGATACGCAGTATTTT
TRBV7-3,TRBJ1-1,NA,16,many,CASSLVGPLMNTEAFF,TGTGCCAGCAGCTTAGTGGGGCCGCTCATGAACACTGAAGCTTTCTTT
TRBV9,TRBJ1-5,NA,15,many,CASSVRSDSNQPQHF,TGTGCCAGCAGCGTAAGGTCGGATAGCAATCAGCCCCAGCATTTT